Presented here are 6 T cell receptor beta chains from one specimen sequenced in a study of blood T cell repertoires in COVID-19. The method was immunoSEQ multiplex PCR; TCRdb's version includes in-frame clones alone and lacks a portion of them. This sample has hundreds of thousands of clones, with 80% to 90% found just once. The sequencing sample was made of peripheral blood. Receptors were obtained from a woman aged 40 to 50 who had recovered from COVID-19.

The CDR3: CASLPRPSFLAGEQYF. For the CDR3, the DNA is TGTGCCAGCCTACCTCGCCCGTCCTTTCTAGCAGGCGAGCAGTACTTC. J is TRBJ2-7 and V is TRBV21-1; no DNA check was done on the table's D call, TRBD2. TRBV21-1 is classified as a pseudogene. This CDR3 spans 16 amino acids.

This clone came up a few times. V is TRBV7-3 and J is TRBJ2-2; D call uncertain. Germline values: CDR1 SGHTA, CDR2 FQGTGA. This CDR3 has 13 amino acids. Trimming removed 2 bases at V and 4 bases at J, with 5 bases between. This CDR3 is CASSLASTGELFF. Written as DNA, the CDR3 is TGTGCCAGCAGCTTAGCGAGCACCGGGGAGCTGTTTTTT.

The chain uses TRBV5-1 and TRBJ2-7; TRBD2 agrees at 12 bases. Trimming at V came to 0 bases and at J to 1 base, leaving 5 bases not matched to a gene. This CDR3 is built from 17 residues. Germline values: CDR1 SGHRS, CDR2 YFSETQ. The CDR3 coding sequence is TGCGCCAGCAGCTTGGCGGGACTAGCGGGTGGATCCTACGAGCAGTACTTC. It codes for CASSLAGLAGGSYEQYF.

The rearrangement links TRBV6-5 to TRBJ1-1; D perhaps matches TRBD1 (6 bases). CDR3 size: 14 residues. Looked up from germline, CDR1 is MNHEY and CDR2 is SVGAGI. V was trimmed by 4 bases and J by 5 bases, leaving 14 bases between them. CDR3 nucleotide sequence: TGTGCCAGCAGTTCCCAGGGGCAGGGGACTGAAGCTTTCTTT. Protein: CASSSQGQGTEAFF.

This clone has only one observation. The J gene is TRBJ1-2, the V gene TRBV27, with 12 bases aligning to TRBD1. Germline CDR1 MNHEY, CDR2 SMNVEV (reference sequence). The CDR3 is 15 residues long. The V gene end was trimmed by 7 bases and the J gene end by 6 bases; junction bases not matched to a gene: 9. The CDR3 is CASTGTGGAGDGYTF. CDR3 coding DNA: TGTGCCAGCACCGGGACAGGGGGCGCTGGCGATGGCTACACCTTC.

The rearrangement uses TRBV6-5 and TRBJ1-6; D is possibly TRBD1 (5 bases). Trimming removed 8 bases at V and 9 bases at J, with 14 bases between. The CDR3 loop spans 13 amino acids. Germline CDR1 and CDR2: MNHEY and SVGAGI. CDR3 bases: TGTGCCAGCTCGACAGTAAGGGGTTCACCCCTCCACTTT. Its protein is CASSTVRGSPLHF.